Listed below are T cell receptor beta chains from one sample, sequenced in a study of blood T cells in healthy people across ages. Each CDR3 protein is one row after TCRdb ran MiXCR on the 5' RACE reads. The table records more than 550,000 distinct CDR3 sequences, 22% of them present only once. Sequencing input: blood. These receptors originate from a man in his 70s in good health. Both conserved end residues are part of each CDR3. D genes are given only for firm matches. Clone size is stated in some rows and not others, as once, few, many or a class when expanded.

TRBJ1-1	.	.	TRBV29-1	TGCAGCGTATACCGGAACACTGAAGCTTTCTTT	CSVYRNTEAFF
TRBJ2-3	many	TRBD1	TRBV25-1	TGTGCCAGCAGTGGCCGACAGGGGGCCGGCACAGATACGCAGTATTTT	CASSGRQGAGTDTQYF
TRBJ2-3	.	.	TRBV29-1	TGCAGCGTACGAGGGGTAGATACGCAGTATTTT	CSVRGVDTQYF
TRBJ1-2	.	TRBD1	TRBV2	TGTGCCAGCAGTGGGGGACAGTTATATGGCCACACCTTC	CASSGGQLYGHTF
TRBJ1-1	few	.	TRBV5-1	TGCGCCAGCAGCTTGGGGCACAGATTGAACACTGAAGCTTTCTTT	CASSLGHRLNTEAFF
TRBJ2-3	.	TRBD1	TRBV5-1	TGCGCCAGCAGCTTGGATTCCAGGGGGAAAGCAGATACGCAGTATTTT	CASSLDSRGKADTQYF
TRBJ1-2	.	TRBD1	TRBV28	TGTGCCAGCAGTTACCGGACAGGGTACCTTGGCTACACCTTC	CASSYRTGYLGYTF
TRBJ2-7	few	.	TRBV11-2	TGTGCCAGCAGCTCGGACAGTTTCTACGAGCAGTACTTC	CASSSDSFYEQYF
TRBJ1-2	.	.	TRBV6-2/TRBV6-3	TGTGCCAGCAGTGCGGGGGTTGGCTACACCTTC	CASSAGVGYTF
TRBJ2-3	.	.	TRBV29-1	TGCAGCGTTCACTATGGGGCTAGGACAGATACGCAGTATTTT	CSVHYGARTDTQYF
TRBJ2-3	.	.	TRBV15	TGTGCCACCAGCAGAGATCGACATGGAACAGATACGCAGTATTTT	CATSRDRHGTDTQYF
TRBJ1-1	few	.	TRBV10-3	TGTGCCATACGCGGAGGTGACACTGAAGCTTTCTTT	CAIRGGDTEAFF
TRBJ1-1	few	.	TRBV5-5	TGTGCCAGCAGCTGGGCAGGGGCGAGGACTGAAGCTTTCTTT	CASSWAGARTEAFF
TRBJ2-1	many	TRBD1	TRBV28	TGTGCCAGCAGTAAAACCGGGACAGTATACAATGAGCAGTTCTTC	CASSKTGTVYNEQFF
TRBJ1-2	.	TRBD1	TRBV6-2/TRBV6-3	TGTGCCAGCAGAAGGACAGGGGAGCATGGCTACACCTTC	CASRRTGEHGYTF
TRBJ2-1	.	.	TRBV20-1	TGCAGTGCTAGAGATCCCCGTCGGCAGGGATCCTACAATGAGCAGTTCTTC	CSARDPRRQGSYNEQFF
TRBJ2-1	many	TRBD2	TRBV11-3	TGTGCCAGCAGCTTAGGGGCGGGAGTCGGGAATGAGCAGTTCTTC	CASSLGAGVGNEQFF
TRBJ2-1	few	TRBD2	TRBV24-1	TGTGCCACCAGTGATGAAAACCTAGCGGGGTTAGAAAATGAGCAGTTCTTC	CATSDENLAGLENEQFF
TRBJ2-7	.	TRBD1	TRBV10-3	TGTGCCATCAAGGAGGCAGGGGGTTCCTACGAGCAGTACTTC	CAIKEAGGSYEQYF
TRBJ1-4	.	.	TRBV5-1	TGCGCCAGCAGCTCAGGGGATACTAATGAAAAACTGTTTTTT	CASSSGDTNEKLFF
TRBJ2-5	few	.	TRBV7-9	TGTGCCAGCAGCTTAGGCAACGCCCAAGAGACCCAGTACTTC	CASSLGNAQETQYF
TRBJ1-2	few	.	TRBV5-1	TGCGCCAGCAGCTTTAGCAGGGTTAACTATGGCTACACCTTC	CASSFSRVNYGYTF
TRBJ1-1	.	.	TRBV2	TGTGCCAGCAGTGAGGGGGGAACAATGAGCACTGAAGCTTTCTTT	CASSEGGTMSTEAFF
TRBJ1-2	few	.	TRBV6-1	TGTGCCAGCTCCGAAAACCCAGGGCCCTATGGCTACACCTTC	CASSENPGPYGYTF
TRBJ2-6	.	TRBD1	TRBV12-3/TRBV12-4	TGTGCCAGCAGTTCCACATCCGGGACAGCGTCCAAGTTAGGGGCCAACGTCCTGACTTTC	CASSSTSGTASKLGANVLTF
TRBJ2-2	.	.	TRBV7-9	TGTGCCAGCATCCCCTGGGCAGGGACGAACACCGGGGAGCTGTTTTTT	CASIPWAGTNTGELFF
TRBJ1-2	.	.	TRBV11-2	TGTGCCACCGTATCCGCAGATTATGGCTACACCTTC	CATVSADYGYTF
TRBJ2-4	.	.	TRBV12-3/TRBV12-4	TGTGCCAGCAGTCCCAGGGTAGGCAGGGCGGAAAACATTCAGTACTTC	CASSPRVGRAENIQYF
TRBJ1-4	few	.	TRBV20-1	TGCAATGCCCCGGCAGGGGCTAATGAAAAACTGTTTTTT	CNAPAGANEKLFF
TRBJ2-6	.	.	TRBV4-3	TGCGCCAGCAGCCAAGCAGGCGAGGCCGGGGCCAACGTCCTGACTTTC	CASSQAGEAGANVLTF
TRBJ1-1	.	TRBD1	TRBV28	TGTGCCAGCCCAGGGGGACCGGGTGAAGCTTTCTTT	CASPGGPGEAFF
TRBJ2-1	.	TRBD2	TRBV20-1	TGCAGTGCAAGTGCAGCGGGAGAGGCCTACAATGAGCAGTTCTTC	CSASAAGEAYNEQFF
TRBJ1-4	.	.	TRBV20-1	TGCAGTGCTTCCGGGCCAAGGGATGAAAAACTGTTTTTT	CSASGPRDEKLFF
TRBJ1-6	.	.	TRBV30	TGTGCCTGGAGTGGTGACATGGTTAATTCACCCCTCCACTTT	CAWSGDMVNSPLHF
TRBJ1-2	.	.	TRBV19	TGTGCCAGTACCCTACCTGGGGCCAGAGGGTATGGCTACACCTTC	CASTLPGARGYGYTF
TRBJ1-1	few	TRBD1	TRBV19	TGTGCCAGTAGTAAACAGGGGATGAACACTGAAGCTTTCTTT	CASSKQGMNTEAFF
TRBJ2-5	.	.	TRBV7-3	TGTGCCAGCAGCTTAAACGCGTTACAGGGATTTGAGCAGTCCTTC	CASSLNALQGFEQSF
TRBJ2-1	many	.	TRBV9	TGTGCCAGCAGCGTAGGGGGTGTGAATATGGAGCAGTTCTTC	CASSVGGVNMEQFF
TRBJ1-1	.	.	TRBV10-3	TGTGCCATCAGTGAGATGCGGGGCCGACTGGAAGCTTTCTTT	CAISEMRGRLEAFF
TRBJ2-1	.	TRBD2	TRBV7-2	TGTGCCAGCACTAGCGGCCAACCCTCGTTCTACAATGAGCAGTTCTTC	CASTSGQPSFYNEQFF
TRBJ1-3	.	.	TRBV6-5	TGTGCCAGCAGTCGGACCCCGGGGGGAGGAAACACCATATATTTT	CASSRTPGGGNTIYF
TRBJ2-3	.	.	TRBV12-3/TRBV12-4	TGTGCCAGCAGGGGGACTAAAACAGGGGATACGCAGTATTTT	CASRGTKTGDTQYF
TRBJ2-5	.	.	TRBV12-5	TGTGCTAGTGCCCCTCACTTGTACCAAGAGACCCAGTACTTC	CASAPHLYQETQYF
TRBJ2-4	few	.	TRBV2	TGTGCCAGCAGTGAAGCAAGGGCGAGACCCAAAAACATTCAGTACTTC	CASSEARARPKNIQYF
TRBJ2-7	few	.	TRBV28	TGTGCCAGCTTAGAGGGAGGCGGCGGAATCCCCTACGAGCAGTACTTC	CASLEGGGGIPYEQYF
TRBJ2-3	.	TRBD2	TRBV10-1	TGCGCCAGCAGTATCCAGCGGGGGGCCCAAGCAGATACGCAGTATTTT	CASSIQRGAQADTQYF
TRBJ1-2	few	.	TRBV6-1	TGTGCCAGCAGTGAAGAAGTAGGGAGTCGTTCCCTTGGCTACACCTTC	CASSEEVGSRSLGYTF
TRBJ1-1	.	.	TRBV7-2	TGTGCCAGCAGCCCCCCCGCCCAAAGAGACGAAGCTTTCTTT	CASSPPAQRDEAFF
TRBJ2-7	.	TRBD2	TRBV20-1	TGCAGTGCTAGGGGTCTAGCGGGTAGCTCCTACGAGCAGTACTTC	CSARGLAGSSYEQYF
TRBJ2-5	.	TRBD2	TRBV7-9	TGTGCCAGCAGCTCGGCTAGCGGGGTGAAGACCCAGTACTTC	CASSSASGVKTQYF
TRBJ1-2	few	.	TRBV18	TGTGCCAGCTCACCGGAGGTTTGGGGCTACACCTTC	CASSPEVWGYTF
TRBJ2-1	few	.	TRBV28	TGTGCCAGCACGTTGGGCCCTGCAAATGAGCAGTTCTTC	CASTLGPANEQFF
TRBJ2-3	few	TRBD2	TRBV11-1	TGTGCCAGCAGCTTCCGACTAGCGGGAGAAGATACGCAGTATTTT	CASSFRLAGEDTQYF
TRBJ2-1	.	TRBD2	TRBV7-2	TGTGCCAGCAGCCCCCGAACAAGCGGGGCATCCCTTTACTTC	CASSPRTSGASLYF
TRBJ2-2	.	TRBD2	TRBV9	TGTGCCACTACCCGGGGTCCTTCGACTAGCGGAAACACCGGGGAGCTGTTTTTT	CATTRGPSTSGNTGELFF
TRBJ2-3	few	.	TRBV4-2	TGTGCCAGCAGCCAAGTCGGCCTCGGGACCACAGATACGCAGTATTTT	CASSQVGLGTTDTQYF
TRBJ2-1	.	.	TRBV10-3	TGTGCCATCAGTCTAGCGTCCTCCTACAATGAGCAGTTCTTC	CAISLASSYNEQFF
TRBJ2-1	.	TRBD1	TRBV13	TGTGCCAGCAGCTACAGGGGTGAGCAGTTCTTC	CASSYRGEQFF
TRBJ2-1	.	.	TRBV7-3	TGTGCCAGCAGCTTAGTTCGGCTAGAGGTTGGTGAGCAGTTCTTC	CASSLVRLEVGEQFF